This T cell receptor beta chain came from a study of human CD8 memory T cell subsets (dated by TCRdb to 2019 to 2021). For the study in its entirety: To assess how stem-like (TSTEM), progenitor exhausted-like (TPEX) and effector memory CD8+ T cell subsets are clonally related, the TCRbeta repertoires of these three subsets were compared. TCRbeta repertoires were obtained from over 5 donors, each contributing TSTEM, TPEX and effector memory subsets.

CCR7+ PD-1- TIGIT- cells were classified as stem-like memory CD8+ T cells (TSTEM). Peripheral blood mononuclear cells were isolated from healthy donor buffy coats by density gradient separation. Negative magnetic separation using EasySep or MojoSort CD8+ T cell isolation kits was how the study enriched total CD8+ T cells. For each subset, total RNA was extracted using an RNeasy Mini Kit from duplicate vials of 150,000 sorted CD8+ T cells. PBMCs were used either fresh or after cryopreservation in fetal bovine serum containing roughly 10% DMSO. CD8+ T cell subsets were sorted to purity by fluorescence-activated cell sorting on a FACSAria III. TCRdb names NextSeq 550 as the instrument used. A Human TCR Profiling Kit was used to prepare UMI-labeled 5' RACE TCRbeta libraries. Every TCRbeta library was prepared in parallel, with the same number of PCR cycles used for all of the libraries. Per the source publication's procedure: The number of functional CDR3beta clonotypes in each TCRbeta library ranged from about 2,700 to 18,000. UMI extraction and consensus assembly used MIGEC 1.2.9, requiring at least three reads per UMI. MiXCR 3.0.3 was used to extract in-frame CDR3beta repertoires. Diversity metrics were computed in VDJtools 1.2.1 after downsampling each sample to 42,000 randomly selected UMIs. For each sample pair, the repertoire overlap metrics D, R and F2 were calculated in VDJtools using the top 3,000 clones. The reads went through TCRdb reprocessing, and each CDR3 protein sequence gets one entry with no DNA. TCRdb's processing, not the authors' own work, is the source of the V and J calls. The table for this sample lists about 7,000 distinct CDR3 sequences. Of the sample, roughly 21% is held by the ten largest clones.

Of note for this clonotype: Its recognized antigen is unknown.

What the study reported, not specific to this receptor: Although both stem-like subsets shared clonotypes with effector memory cells, the overlap between TSTEM and TPEX repertoires was minimal, suggesting distinct antigen spectra for the TSTEM and TPEX subsets. Greater repertoire diversity in TSTEM than in TPEX subsets was suggested by Chao1 estimates, potentially reflecting a broader range of specificities. Only TCRbeta chains were sequenced, and repertoire comparisons rested on 6 or 7 donors tested with paired t-tests and Bonferroni correction. Normalized Shannon-Wiener diversity was similarly high in TSTEM and TPEX subsets, while effector memory subsets were less diverse by comparison.

This TCR came from a human donor in good health. Material for sequencing was CD8+ stem-like memory T cells (TSCM and TCM) sorted from PBMCs. Reading the label with the study, this specimen's cell subset or site is: stem-like memory CD8 T cells (TSTEM), CCR7+ PD-1- TIGIT-.

CDR3 reads: CASSLDRLGELFF. The V and J segments used are TRBV5-1 and TRBJ2-2. The germline V gene specifies SGHRS as CDR1 and YFSETQ as CDR2. The CDR3 sequence holds 13 residues, the cysteine and phenylalanine included. Only the protein is available.